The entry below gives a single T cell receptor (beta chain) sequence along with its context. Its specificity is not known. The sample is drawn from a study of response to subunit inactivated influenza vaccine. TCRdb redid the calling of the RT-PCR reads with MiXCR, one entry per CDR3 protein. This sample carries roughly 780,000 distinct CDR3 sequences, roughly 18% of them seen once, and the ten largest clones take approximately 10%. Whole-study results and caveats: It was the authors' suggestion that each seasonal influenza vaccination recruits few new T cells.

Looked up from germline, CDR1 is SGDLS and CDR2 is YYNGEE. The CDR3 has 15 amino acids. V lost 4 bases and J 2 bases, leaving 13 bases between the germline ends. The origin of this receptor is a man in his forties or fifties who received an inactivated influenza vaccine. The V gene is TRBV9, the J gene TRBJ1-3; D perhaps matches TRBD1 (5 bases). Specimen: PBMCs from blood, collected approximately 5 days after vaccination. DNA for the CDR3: TGTGCCAGCAGCTCCCGACAGTCCCCTGGAAACACCATATATTTT. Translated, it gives CASSSRQSPGNTIYF.